This T cell receptor beta chain originates from a study of T cell responses to AZD1222 COVID-19 vaccine. Overall study results and limits: Reportedly, nearly half of unique spike TCRs recognized epitopes outside B.1.351/B.1.1.7 mutations.

Germline loops: CDR1 MNHEY, CDR2 SVGAGI. The CDR3 totals 15 residues. V dropped 2 bases and J dropped 1 base, with 11 bases sitting between them. A word on this clone: Its antigen is unknown.

Measured with immunoSEQ multiplex PCR; TCRdb has only the in-frame clones, and not every one. The sample lists around 83,000 clones, 70% to 90% occurring once. Specimen: peripheral blood, collected on day 0 of AZD1222 vaccination. The V and J genes are TRBV6-5 and TRBJ1-1; unclear D gene. The TCR sequence derives from an adult in good health. The CDR3 loop reads CASSYPLVRNTEAFF. The CDR3 bases are TGTGCCAGCAGTTACCCCCTCGTGCGGAACACTGAAGCTTTCTTT.